This TCR beta chain was sequenced for a study of cytomegalovirus exposure and HLA in healthy donors. The primer mix had 60 Vbeta and 13 Jbeta primers. Sequencing used immunoSEQ multiplex PCR; TCRdb keeps in-frame clones, though not all of them. The profile shows over 150,000 clones, about 82% of them singletons. Whole-study findings and limits: A later analysis linked a missense variant in DCLRE1C to the trimming of TCR beta V and J genes.

Regarding this clone: The antigen remains undetermined.

The sequencing sample was made of PBMCs. This TCR came from a woman between 45 and 65 years old in good health and CMV-seropositive.

The DNA of the CDR3 is TGTGCCAGCAGCAGAGGACAGCAACCTAACTATGGCTACACCTTC. Protein sequence: CASSRGQQPNYGYTF. The chain is built from TRBV7-8 and TRBJ1-2; the D gene is possibly TRBD1 (6 bases). This CDR3 spans 15 amino acids. CDR1 is SGHVS and CDR2 is FQNEAQ in the germline V gene. The V gene lost 5 bases and the J gene lost 0 bases, with 13 bases spanning the gap.